The clone carrying this TCR beta chain was seen just once. As yet, its antigen is unknown. This sample is part of a study of graft-versus-host responses after intestinal transplantation. General study points: Recipient marrow harbored GvH clones, some of which surfaced first in ileum or blood.

V lost 6 bases, J lost 0 bases, and 1 base stayed unmatched. This CDR3 has 13 residues. Germline V gives CDR1 SGHAT, CDR2 FQNNGV. Method: immunoSEQ multiplex PCR; TCRdb's copy keeps in-frame clones and lacks some. The sample includes around 71,000 clones, roughly 92% of them seen just once. The sequences come from bone marrow, collected approximately 740 days after intestinal transplantation. This TCR derives from a human patient who received an intestinal transplant, so some T cells may come from the graft donor. The chain carries TRBV11-2 and TRBJ1-1; 7 bases map to TRBD1. As DNA, the CDR3 is TGTGCCAGCAGTGGACAGGTGAACACTGAAGCTTTCTTT. It is translated as CASSGQVNTEAFF. Based on the CDR3 plus reference TRBV11-2 and TRBJ1-1, the full variable domain is EAGVAQSPRYKIIEKRQSVAFWCNPISGHATLYWYQQILGQGPKLLIQFQNNGVVDDSQLPKDRFSAERLKGVDSTLKIQPAKLEDSAVYLCASSGQVNTEAFFGQGTRLTVV.